This paragraph reports one T cell receptor beta chain. What it binds is unknown. This sample was included in a study of cytotoxic CD8 clonotypes in ibrutinib-treated CLL. Study details: Once treatment had gone on for a median of 12 months, range 6 to 36, response samples were drawn.

Points from the study as a whole: Patients with sustained remission and those progressing were sampled at differing times. At ibrutinib response, clonality increased, and at progression it declined back toward baseline.

This table comes from immunoSEQ multiplex PCR, and its TCRdb copy is limited to in-frame clones, with some not included. This sample yields 110,000 to 150,000 clones, of which 76% are seen a single time; roughly 4.7% belongs to the top ten. This CDR3 comprises 13 residues. The germline gives CDR1 MDHEN, CDR2 SYDVKM. Unmatched junction bases numbered 6, after V lost 7 bases and J lost 6 bases. Specimen: PBMCs, collected after 24 months of ibrutinib treatment. The chain recombines TRBV28 with TRBJ2-4; 7 nucleotides agree with TRBD2. This TCR was sampled from a human donor with chronic lymphocytic leukemia. CDR3 coding DNA: TGTGCCAGCACCGAATGGGAGGGAAACATTCAGTACTTC. Protein sequence: CASTEWEGNIQYF. Drawing the rest from reference TRBV28 and TRBJ2-4, the complete variable domain is DVKVTQSSRYLVKRTGEKVFLECVQDMDHENMFWYRQDPGLGLRLIYFSYDVKMKEKGDIPEGYSVSREKKERFSLILESASTNQTSMYLCASTEWEGNIQYFGAGTRLSVL.